Listed here are 2 T cell receptor beta chains from one sample, sequenced in a study of kidney transplant recipient with SARS-CoV-2 infection. TCRdb analysed the reads with MiXCR anew, one entry per CDR3 protein. The data show 250,000 or so distinct CDR3 sequences, more than 25% seen once. The material was a blood sample, obtained at baseline and around day 120 from a kidney transplant recipient. These receptors were collected from a young adult male patient who had COVID-19 and was a kidney transplant recipient. The graft donor may account for some of the T cells.

Ten or more counts support this clonotype. The rearrangement links TRBV5-1 to TRBJ2-7; TRBD2 matches 8 bases. The CDR3 runs 14 residues. CDR1 is SGHRS and CDR2 is YFSETQ in the germline V gene. With 1 base clipped from V and 7 bases from J, the junction kept 7 bases outside the gene matches. CDR3 sequence reads: CASSLSTSGGEQYF. The CDR3 DNA follows: TGCGCCAGCAGCTTGAGTACTAGCGGTGGTGAGCAGTACTTC.

This clonotype was observed once. The J gene is TRBJ2-6, the V gene TRBV22-1. TRBV22-1 is a pseudogene locus. The CDR3 has 18 residues. The CDR3 loop is CPGVSQESEQSRANVLTF. Written as DNA, the CDR3 is TGTCCTGGAGTTTCACAAGAAAGCGAACAAAGTCGGGCCAACGTCCTGACTTTC.